What follows describes a single TCR beta chain. The data are from a study of Graves' ophthalmopathy and Graves' hyperthyroidism. About the research overall: Samples of peripheral blood were obtained at initial diagnosis, prior to treatment of any kind.

RNA transcripts were the template, and TCR beta CDR3 regions were amplified from them. RT-PCR with HTBI primers came first, then second-round multiplex PCR. TCRdb processed the multiplex PCR reads anew with MiXCR; each CDR3 protein has one entry. The table has some 390,000 distinct CDR3 sequences, 15% to 20% seen once. J was trimmed by 8 bases and V by 5 bases; bases with no gene match: 8. The CDR3 is made up of 15 amino acids. This TCR came from a young woman with Graves' ophthalmopathy. This chain connects TRBV12-3 or TRBV12-4 to TRBJ1-6; 8 nucleotides align to TRBD1. What was sequenced was peripheral blood. CDR3 bases: TGTGCCAGCAGTGCAGATCAGGGGGCTGATTCACCCCTCCACTTT. It yields the protein CASSADQGADSPLHF.